This T cell receptor (beta chain) was sequenced in a study of T cell responses to AZD1222 COVID-19 vaccine. Study observations and caveats: There were vaccine-associated CD4 TCRs across spike, dominant at 160-218 and 743-854. Nearly half of spike-specific TCRs reportedly go after variant regions that carry no mutations.

A remark on this clone: Its target is not known.

The junction had 7 bases not matched to a gene; V was cut back by 6 bases and J by 4 bases. CDR3 size: 14 residues. CDR1 is MDHEN, CDR2 SYDVKM, per germline. Repertoires were generated with immunoSEQ multiplex PCR, while TCRdb's copy carries only in-frame clones and drops some. The sample shows about 97,000 clones, about 88% of them seen only once. V usage is TRBV28 and J usage is TRBJ1-2; 8 bases map to TRBD1. Sequencing was performed on peripheral blood, taken on day 0 of AZD1222 vaccination. This TCR was recovered from an adult in good health. CDR3 loop: CASSPPGQAYGYTF. CDR3 sequence (DNA): TGTGCCAGCAGCCCCCCGGGACAGGCCTATGGCTACACCTTC.